This entry concerns a single T cell receptor (beta chain). This clonotype was observed at least ten times. The antigen it binds to is not known. Base qualities are missing; no much larger clone stands one base away. The sample is drawn from a study of neurological immune-mediated disorders (dated by TCRdb to about 2019). Regarding the study in general: Using UMI-based sequencing, the study compared peripheral blood TCR-beta repertoires from patients with HTLV-I-associated myelopathy (HAM/TSP), patients with multiple sclerosis, and healthy controls. The cohort was made up of 68 subjects, consisting of roughly 14 HAM/TSP patients, approximately 35 multiple sclerosis patients and approximately 20 healthy controls. The approximately 110 TCR-beta libraries included longitudinal samples, technical triplicates and paired sorted CD4+ and CD8+ T-cell subsets alongside PBMC samples. Paper-wide results and their limitations: Expanded clones from different subjects shared no identical CDR3 amino acid sequences, which suggests that TCR-beta repertoires were private in all groups. The highest TCR clonal expansion was observed in HAM/TSP patients, whereas the lowest was observed in MS patients, even when compared with healthy controls.

The healthy controls were volunteers from blood banks in Maryland, USA. For the unsorted PBMC libraries, 2 million PBMCs were stored in RNAlater at -80 degrees C until RNA extraction and were used to generate the libraries. Peripheral blood was subjected to Ficoll-Hypaque density gradient centrifugation to isolate PBMCs, which were then cryopreserved in liquid nitrogen. From cysteine to phenylalanine, the CDR3 is 15 amino acids long. CDR3 DNA is the only sequence kept; it has 45 bases, read in frame from the first base. V drops 1 base and J drops 2 bases, leaving 14 bases in between. Via the germline V gene (reference sequence), CDR1 is DFQATT and CDR2 SNEGSKA. cDNA synthesis used template-switch 5'RACE with a primer carrying a 10-nucleotide random unique molecular identifier tagging each TCR transcript. Each sequencing run produced over 180 million TCR-beta sequences covering 15-18 subjects. Total RNA was extracted with the RNeasy kit. The KAPA Real-time Library Amplification kit was used to amplify TCR-beta VDJ regions with primers targeting the TCR constant region and the 5'RACE anchor. A first PCR added sample indexes and Illumina adaptors, after which a second PCR increased the library yield. After Ampure bead purification, the roughly 650 bp TCR product was size-selected on a 2% E-gel SizeSelection system. Before pooling, libraries had their quality checked on a Bioanalyzer, their concentration measured with Qubit, and their quantity determined with the Kapa Library Quantification kit. An Illumina HiSeq 2500 sequenced the libraries paired-end 2 x 150 bp. To increase sequence diversity, roughly 24-32% phiX was spiked into each library pool. Per the original workflow: Quality-filtered reads were processed with the UMI-based MiGEC pipeline, which removed over 85% of raw TCR sequences during error correction. IMGT germline references were used for alignment of VDJ genes, and clonotypes were defined by a unique CDR3 amino acid sequence together with V-J genes. Clonal expansion, Shannon diversity, and CDR3 relatedness (CalcPairwiseDistances, ClusterSamples) were evaluated with VDJtools, and phylogenetic trees were built with CLCbio workbench. A clone was classed as expanded if it had 8 or more unique UMIs, a cutoff based on coefficient-of-variation modelling across technical triplicates. TCRdb took the public reads, trimmed them with fastp at Q25, ran MiXCR for clone calling and kept in-frame beta chains. Merged by CDR3 protein, the rows form single entries marked with the most common genes and DNA. The V and J calls shown here were made by TCRdb, not taken from the authors' results. The sample includes approximately 87,000 distinct CDR3 sequences, with roughly an eighth observed a single time. Of the sample, roughly 7% falls within the top ten clones.

The origin of this receptor is a woman between 50 and 59 years old in good health. The rearranged segments are TRBV20-1 and TRBJ2-5; D gene: possibly TRBD1, on 5 matching bases. Sequencing was carried out using PBMCs. The bases are TGCAGTGCTAGAGCAAGGGGCAGGGAACAAGAGACCCAGTACTTC. Translated, it gives CSARARGREQETQYF.